The present T cell receptor beta chain was sequenced within a study of shared clonotypes between healthy human individuals. V lost 3 bases and J lost 9; bases outside the gene matches: 9. The CDR3 is made up of 13 amino acids. The germline CDR1 and CDR2 sequences are SGDLS and YYNGEE. Naive CD8 cells comprised CD45RO-negative, CCR7-positively selected cells, excluding terminally differentiated effector memory CD45RA+ cells. Only Caucasian adults living in Nashville, Tennessee served as donors. Researchers divided each subset's genomic DNA evenly across several immunoSEQ plates. In the original analysis: Quality scores were absent from the junction-only immunoSEQ sequences, so filtering differed. The data were produced by immunoSEQ multiplex PCR, yet TCRdb's version contains in-frame clones alone and is incomplete. Clone size and the V and J calls come from that table; the DNA yielded D and trimming. The sample holds about 2.2 million clones; about 93% are singletons and the top ten take 1.5% to 2%.

The count of this clone is one. The sample comprised naive CD8+ T cells from PBMCs. The chain combines TRBV9 with TRBJ2-7; TRBD1 aligns across 7 bases. This TCR was sampled from a man between 18 and 29 years old in good health. Some clones in this sample may be carry-over from other donors' samples. Here the CDR3 reads CASSEGDRVRQYF. CDR3 DNA: TGTGCCAGCAGCGAGGGAGACAGGGTACGGCAGTACTTC.